This is a list of T cell receptor beta chains from one sample in a study of T cells after yellow fever vaccination. TCRdb fed the 5' RACE reads into MiXCR, producing one record per CDR3 protein. Counted here are some 670,000 distinct CDR3 sequences, 12% occurring once; the ten biggest clones make up more than 12%. Sample: PBMCs, taken on the day of the yellow fever booster vaccination. Source of these receptors: a man younger than 45 who received the YFV17D yellow fever vaccine. Each CDR3 is given with its conserved first and last residue. Fields, in order: CDR3 length, D gene, V gene, J gene, clone size, CDR3 DNA, CDR3 protein. The D gene is left open where the match is weak. For some rows the clone size is stated as once, few or many, or as a class when expanded; others skip it.

>14|TRBD1|TRBV12-3/TRBV12-4|TRBJ1-5|-
TGTGCCAGCAGAACCGGGACAGGGGACCAGCCCCAGCATTTT
CASRTGTGDQPQHF
>14|-|TRBV25-1|TRBJ1-2|-
TGTGCCAGCAGTGAATTCGGGGGAATTGATGGCTACACCTTC
CASSEFGGIDGYTF
>13|-|TRBV28|TRBJ2-5|few
TGTGCCAGCCTAACGGCCAGCTACGAGACCCAGTACTTC
CASLTASYETQYF
>15|-|TRBV10-2|TRBJ2-2|-
TGCGCCAGCAGAGGGTATGAGGGTGACACCGGGGAGCTGTTTTTT
CASRGYEGDTGELFF
>15|-|TRBV7-2|TRBJ2-7|-
TGTGCCAGCAGCTTACCGGGCAGGGGCCGAATCGAGCAGTACTTC
CASSLPGRGRIEQYF
>15|-|TRBV15|TRBJ2-7|-
TGTGCCACCAGCCCGCGGGCGCACCCGTCCTACGAGCAGTACTTC
CATSPRAHPSYEQYF
>15|-|TRBV20-1|TRBJ2-3|few
TGCAGTGCTAGAGATCAGCGTAGTGGGACTGAAAAGCAGTATTTT
CSARDQRSGTEKQYF
>17|TRBD2|TRBV6-2/TRBV6-3|TRBJ2-1|many
TGTGCCAGCAGTTCAAGTAGCGGGAGGTTACCTCACAATGAGCAGTTCTTC
CASSSSSGRLPHNEQFF
>15|-|TRBV5-4|TRBJ2-3|-
TGTGCCAGCAGCACCGCCCCCGACAGGTCGGATACGCAGTATTTT
CASSTAPDRSDTQYF
>12|TRBD1|TRBV10-3|TRBJ1-1|few
TGTGCCATACGGACAGGATCGCTGATGGCTTTCTTT
CAIRTGSLMAFF
>15|-|TRBV20-1|TRBJ2-1|-
TGCAGTGCTAGAGAGACGGGAGCCGGCGACAATGAGCAGTTCTTC
CSARETGAGDNEQFF
>13|-|TRBV6-2/TRBV6-3|TRBJ2-5|few
TGTGCCAGCAGTTACCCTTGGGGAGAGACCCAGTACTTC
CASSYPWGETQYF
>16|TRBD2|TRBV5-1|TRBJ2-3|few
TGCGCCAGCAGTTCCGGGACTAGCGGTGGGACAGATACGCAGTATTTT
CASSSGTSGGTDTQYF
>15|TRBD2|TRBV20-1|TRBJ2-5|-
TGCAGTGCTAGGAATAGCGGGAGTCTCCAAGAGACCCAGTACTTC
CSARNSGSLQETQYF
>11|-|TRBV29-1|TRBJ1-1|-
TGCAGCGTTGTGAGGAGAACTGAAGCTTTCTTT
CSVVRRTEAFF
>12|-|TRBV28|TRBJ1-6|few
TGTGCCAGCAGTTGGCCCCATTCACCCCTCCACTTT
CASSWPHSPLHF
>11|-|TRBV21-1|TRBJ1-2|-
TGTGCCAGTCCCCTGGGCTATGGCTACACCTTC
CASPLGYGYTF
>13|TRBD1|TRBV29-1|TRBJ1-1|-
TGCAGCGCCACGACAGGGTTGGACACTGAAGCTTTCTTT
CSATTGLDTEAFF
>14|-|TRBV28|TRBJ1-5|few
TGTGCCAGCTCCGGACAGCACGGGGATCAGCCCCAGCATTTT
CASSGQHGDQPQHF
>15|TRBD2|TRBV12-3/TRBV12-4|TRBJ2-1|few
TGTGCCAGCAGCCCCAGTGCGGGAGTCTACAATGAGCAGTTCTTC
CASSPSAGVYNEQFF
>14|-|TRBV12-3/TRBV12-4|TRBJ2-1|-
TGTGCCAGCAGTTTTTTGCGGTCCTACAATGAGCAGTTCTTC
CASSFLRSYNEQFF
>14|-|TRBV18|TRBJ2-1|few
TGTGCCAGCTCAAAGACAGAAGGTCACAATGAGCAGTTCTTC
CASSKTEGHNEQFF
>14|-|TRBV20-1|TRBJ1-5|few
TGCAGTGCTAGAGACAATTGGACCAATCAGCCCCAGCATTTT
CSARDNWTNQPQHF
>15|-|TRBV4-3|TRBJ2-2|few
TGCGCCAGCAGCCAAGAAGGGGTTATTAACGGGGAGCTGTTTTTT
CASSQEGVINGELFF
>15|TRBD1|TRBV20-1|TRBJ2-3|few
TGCAGTAGTGCCCGGACAGGGTTGGGGACAGATACGCAGTATTTT
CSSARTGLGTDTQYF
>17|-|TRBV7-2|TRBJ2-3|-
TGTGCCAGCAGCTTAGCCCTAGCTCCGGGGGGCACAGATACGCAGTATTTT
CASSLALAPGGTDTQYF
>19|-|TRBV4-3|TRBJ1-4|-
TGCGCCAGCAGCCACCCCCGCAAGGGATCTTGGGGAGCTAATGAAAAACTGTTTTTT
CASSHPRKGSWGANEKLFF
>14|TRBD1|TRBV7-9|TRBJ2-1|few
TGTGCCAGCAGCTTCGGACAGGGGTTCGATGAGCAGTTCTTC
CASSFGQGFDEQFF
>15|TRBD2|TRBV5-1|TRBJ2-7|-
TGCGCCAGCAGCTCCGGGACTAGCGGGAGCCCCGAGCAGTACTTC
CASSSGTSGSPEQYF
>15|TRBD1|TRBV20-1|TRBJ2-7|few
TGCAGTGCAAAGACAGGGGGAATGTTTATTGGCGAGCAGTACTTC
CSAKTGGMFIGEQYF
>13|-|TRBV7-2|TRBJ1-5|many
TGTGCCAGCAGCCCCATTGCGGCCCAGCCCCAGCATTTT
CASSPIAAQPQHF
>12|-|TRBV7-9|TRBJ1-2|few
TGTGCCAGCAGCTTCGCAACTGATGGCTACACCTTC
CASSFATDGYTF
>12|-|TRBV20-1|TRBJ1-1|few
TGCAGTGCTAGCAGACCCCACACTGAAGCTTTCTTT
CSASRPHTEAFF
>17|-|TRBV7-6|TRBJ1-4|few
TGTGCCAGCAGCCCTTACCTACAACAGGGATCTAATGAAAAACTGTTTTTT
CASSPYLQQGSNEKLFF
>18|-|TRBV4-3|TRBJ2-1|-
TGCGCCAGCAGCCAAGAACGAGTGAGGTTGGGCTCCTACAATGAGCAGTTCTTC
CASSQERVRLGSYNEQFF